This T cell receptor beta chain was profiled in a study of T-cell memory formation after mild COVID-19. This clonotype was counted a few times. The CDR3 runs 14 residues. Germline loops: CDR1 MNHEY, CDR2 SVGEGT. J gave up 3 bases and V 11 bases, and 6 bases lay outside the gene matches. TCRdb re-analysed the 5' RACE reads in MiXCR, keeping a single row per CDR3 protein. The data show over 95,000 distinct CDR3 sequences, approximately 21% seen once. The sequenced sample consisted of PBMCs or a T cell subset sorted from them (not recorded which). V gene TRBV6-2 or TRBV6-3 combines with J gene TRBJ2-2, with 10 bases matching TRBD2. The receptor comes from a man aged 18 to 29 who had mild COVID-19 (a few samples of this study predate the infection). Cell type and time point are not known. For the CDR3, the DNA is TGTGCCGGCAAGACTAGCGGGTACACCGGGGAGCTGTTTTTT. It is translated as CAGKTSGYTGELFF.